The clone carrying this T cell receptor beta chain was seen a few times. Its target is not known. These data originate in a study of response to subunit inactivated influenza vaccine. TCRdb itself ran the RT-PCR reads through MiXCR, one entry per CDR3 protein. The sample consists of approximately 250,000 distinct CDR3 sequences, 9.5% to 15% of them appearing once. Broader study findings: Each seasonal flu vaccination may recruit only limited new T cells, authors suggested.

Germline CDR1 reads SGHDT; CDR2 reads YYEEEE. This CDR3 is 14 amino acids long. The ends were cut back, 4 bases at V and 11 bases at J, with 19 bases in the middle. The sample consisted of non-naive T cells sorted from PBMCs, taken approximately 15 days before vaccination. V and J are TRBV5-6 and TRBJ2-1; D is possibly TRBD1 (5 bases). The clonotype originates from a man aged 50 or older who received an inactivated influenza vaccine. The CDR3 loop reads CASSPFDSQSKQFF. As DNA, the CDR3 is TGTGCCAGCAGCCCGTTTGACAGCCAATCGAAGCAGTTCTTC.